The clone carrying this T cell receptor (beta chain) was observed a few times. This sample was included in a study of shared clonotypes between healthy human individuals. Generated by immunoSEQ multiplex PCR, the TCRdb table keeps only in-frame clones and is missing some. The sample lists about a million clones; 65% to 80% were seen once. The CD4+ fraction was divided into a CD45RA+ naive subset and a CD45RA-negative memory subset. V was cut by 7 bases and J by 3 bases, with 18 bases left in between. Looked up from germline, CDR1 is SQVTM and CDR2 is ANQGSEA. There are 14 residues in the CDR3. The clonotype originates from a man younger than 35 in good health. The sequenced sample was memory CD4+ T cells sorted from blood. The subset denotes: CD45RA-negative fraction. The V call is TRBV29-1, the J call TRBJ1-1, with D possibly matching TRBD1 (5 bases). The CDR3 nucleotides are TGCAGCGCAGAGCTTGGAGGGGTCTACACTGAAGCTTTCTTT. This translates into CSAELGGVYTEAFF.